This T cell receptor (beta chain) was obtained from a study of blood T cell repertoires in COVID-19. Germline V lookup: CDR1 SGHTA, CDR2 FQGNSA. Trimming stripped 3 bases from V and 3 bases from J, with 4 bases between. The CDR3 loop spans 12 amino acids. This clone was observed once. Per the original data handling: Nucleated cell counts were estimated from reference gene primer amplification. Here immunoSEQ multiplex PCR was the method, and the copy in TCRdb shows in-frame clones only, minus some. D and trimming come from the DNA, and the V and J calls and clone size come from that table. Here the sample spans 130,000 to 150,000 clones, roughly 82% being singletons.

The V gene is TRBV7-2, the J gene TRBJ2-3, with unresolved D. This clonotype originated in a man at least 80 years old with acute or convalescent COVID-19. Input material: peripheral blood. In nucleotides, the CDR3 is TGTGCCAGCAGCTTCCTAACAGATACGCAGTATTTT. Translation: CASSFLTDTQYF.